This T cell receptor beta chain was documented in a study of blood T cell repertoires in COVID-19 (TCRdb year 2020). General notes on the study: Samples from collaborators originated in the United States, Italy and Spain and spanned both the acute and convalescent phases of COVID-19. The dataset comprised deeply sampled blood TCRbeta repertoires from subjects exposed to, actively infected with, or recovered from COVID-19. Samples were obtained from the ongoing ImmuneRACE study (first 160 participants) and from roughly 1,300 subjects provided by 6 global collaborators. Nearly every sample came with metadata listing a de-identified subject ID, COVID-19 status, age in years and sex. Where available, HLA class I and class II types were taken from metadata supplied by the sample provider and were not determined by assay-based typing. The prospective study material was composed of cDNA or gDNA derived from T cells, B-cell-depleted T cells, or PBMCs. The repertoires were made available in a free public database intended to serve as a resource for research on the immune response to SARS-CoV-2. Study-wide findings and limitations: Clinical and demographic metadata were provided uncurated, with the amount varying by source and participant.

A second Seattle source provided samples from volunteer blood donors who had recovered from COVID-19. Whole blood was collected in K2EDTA tubes by collaborating institutions according to the institutions' own protocols. For TCRbeta analysis, collaborators shipped samples as frozen whole blood, isolated PBMCs, or DNA extracted from either of those sample types. This clone was detected only once. Its antigen is not yet known. Base qualities were left out, and no much larger clone turns up one base away. The CDR3, from cysteine to phenylalanine, totals 15 residues. The entry retains the CDR3 DNA only, 45 bases that are in frame from base 1. Relative to germline, V is missing 5 bases and J is missing 0 bases, with 4 bases of the junction outside any gene match. Taken from the germline V gene, the CDR1 and CDR2 loops are MNHEY and SVGAGI. TCRbeta CDR3 regions were amplified from genomic DNA using the immunoSEQ Assay, a bias-controlled multiplex PCR. As for the authors' bioinformatics: The number of nucleated cells in each sample was estimated by amplification of reference gene primers within the assay. To quantify the absolute abundance of each unique TCRbeta CDR3 rearrangement, sequence reads were collapsed and filtered. For each sample, productive Simpson clonality was calculated by taking the square root of Simpson's diversity index across productive rearrangements. What TCRdb holds here is the immuneACCESS table cut down to in-frame rearrangements. Part of the clones is not present; checked against another copy, under half of the missing clones reflect an unresolved V gene, and the others are unexplained. V, J and clone size were drawn from that table, and D and trimming were deduced from the DNA. The sample has roughly 260,000 clones on record, 88% of them singletons. 3.5% to 4.5% of the sample lies in the top ten.

This receptor was taken from a man aged 60 to 69 who had recovered from COVID-19. Sequencing was carried out using peripheral blood. The chain links TRBV6-5 with TRBJ2-3; 8 middle bases align to TRBD2. The CDR3 protein: CASSPLAGSTDTQYF. The nucleotides are TGTGCCAGCAGTCCTTTAGCGGGAAGCACAGATACGCAGTATTTT.